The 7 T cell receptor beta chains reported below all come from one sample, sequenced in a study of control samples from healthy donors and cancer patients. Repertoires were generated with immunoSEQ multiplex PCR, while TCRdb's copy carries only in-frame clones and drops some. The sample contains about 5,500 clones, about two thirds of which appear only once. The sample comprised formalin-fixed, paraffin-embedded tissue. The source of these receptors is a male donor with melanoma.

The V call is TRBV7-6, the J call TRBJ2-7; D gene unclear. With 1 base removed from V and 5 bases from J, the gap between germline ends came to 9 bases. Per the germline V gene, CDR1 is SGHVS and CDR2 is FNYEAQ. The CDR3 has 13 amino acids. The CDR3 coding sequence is TGTGCCAGCAGCTTAGAGACCCAGGACGAGCAGTACTTC. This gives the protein CASSLETQDEQYF.

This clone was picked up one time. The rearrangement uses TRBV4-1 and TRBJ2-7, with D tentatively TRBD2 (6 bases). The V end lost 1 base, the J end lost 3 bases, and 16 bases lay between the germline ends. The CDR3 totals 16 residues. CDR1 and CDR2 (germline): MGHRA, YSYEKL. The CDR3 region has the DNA TGCGCCAGCAGCCAAGGGCATAGCGGACCTCTCTACGAGCAGTACTTC. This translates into CASSQGHSGPLYEQYF.

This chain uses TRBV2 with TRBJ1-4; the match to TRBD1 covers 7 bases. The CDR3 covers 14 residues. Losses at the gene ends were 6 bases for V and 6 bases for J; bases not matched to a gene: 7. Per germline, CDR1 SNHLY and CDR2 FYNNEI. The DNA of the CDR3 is TGTGCCAGCAGCGTAGGGGACAGCCATGAAAAACTGTTTTTT. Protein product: CASSVGDSHEKLFF. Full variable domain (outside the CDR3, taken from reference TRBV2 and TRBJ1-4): EPEVTQTPSHQVTQMGQEVILRCVPISNHLYFYWYRQILGQKVEFLVSFYNNEISEKSEIFDDQFSVERPDGSNFTLKIRSTKLEDSAMYFCASSVGDSHEKLFFGSGTQLSVL.

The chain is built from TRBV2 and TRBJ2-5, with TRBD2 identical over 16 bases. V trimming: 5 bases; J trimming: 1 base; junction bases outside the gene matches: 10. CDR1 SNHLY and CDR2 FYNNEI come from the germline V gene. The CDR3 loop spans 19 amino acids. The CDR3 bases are TGTGCCAGCAGTTCGGACCCGGGACTAGCGGGAGGGCGCCAAGAGACCCAGTACTTC. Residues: CASSSDPGLAGGRQETQYF.

The CDR3 loop is CASRPPGGQRGAFF. The CDR3 DNA sequence: TGTGCCAGCAGACCCCCTGGTGGTCAACGGGGAGCTTTCTTT. The rearrangement joins TRBV3-1 (or the pseudogene TRBV3-2) to TRBJ1-1, with D hard to call. The length of the CDR3 is 14 residues. Trimming pared 6 bases from V and 10 bases from J, leaving 21 bases between. Germline V gene lookup returns CDR1 LGHDT and CDR2 YNNKEL (reference sequence).

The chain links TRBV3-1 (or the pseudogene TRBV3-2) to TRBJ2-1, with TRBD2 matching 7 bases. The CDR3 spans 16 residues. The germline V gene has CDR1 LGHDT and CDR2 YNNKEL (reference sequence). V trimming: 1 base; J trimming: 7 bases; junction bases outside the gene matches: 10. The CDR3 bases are TGTGCCAGCAGCCAAGTGTCTGGACTAGGGATAAATGAGCAGTTCTTC. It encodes CASSQVSGLGINEQFF.

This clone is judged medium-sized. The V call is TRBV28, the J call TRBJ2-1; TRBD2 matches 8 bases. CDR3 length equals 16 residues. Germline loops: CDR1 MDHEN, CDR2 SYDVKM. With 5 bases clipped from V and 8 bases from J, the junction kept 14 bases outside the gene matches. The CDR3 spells CASSVGGGGRTHEQFF. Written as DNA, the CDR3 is TGTGCCAGCAGTGTGGGGGGCGGCGGGAGGACCCATGAGCAGTTCTTC. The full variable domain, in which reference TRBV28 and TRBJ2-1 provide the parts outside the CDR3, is DVKVTQSSRYLVKRTGEKVFLECVQDMDHENMFWYRQDPGLGLRLIYFSYDVKMKEKGDIPEGYSVSREKKERFSLILESASTNQTSMYLCASSVGGGGRTHEQFFGPGTRLTVL.